Listed below are T cell receptor beta chains from one sample, sequenced in a study of PD-1 blockade in classical Hodgkin lymphoma. Method: immunoSEQ multiplex PCR; TCRdb's copy keeps in-frame clones and lacks some. The sample has approximately 110,000 clones, over 85% seen once. The source material was peripheral blood mononuclear cells (PBMCs), sampled before the fourth cycle of nivolumab. The receptors here all came from a human donor with classical Hodgkin lymphoma. CDR3s include the opening cysteine and the closing phenylalanine or tryptophan. The D gene is left open where the match is weak. Clone sizes are given selectively: once, few, many, or a class where the clone is expanded.

j_call: TRBJ1-1
d_call: TRBD1
v_call: TRBV10-3
clone_size: NA
cdr3_aa: CAISTDRGPTEAFF
cdr3_nt: TGTGCCATCAGTACGGACAGGGGGCCCACTGAAGCTTTCTTT

j_call: TRBJ2-3
d_call: TRBD2
v_call: TRBV10-1
clone_size: NA
cdr3_aa: CASGPSTDTQYF
cdr3_nt: TGCGCTAGCGGGCCGAGCACAGATACGCAGTATTTT

j_call: TRBJ1-1
d_call: NA
v_call: TRBV18
clone_size: NA
cdr3_aa: CASSPGVNTEAFF
cdr3_nt: TGTGCCAGCTCACCAGGAGTTAACACTGAAGCTTTCTTT

j_call: TRBJ1-2
d_call: NA
v_call: TRBV19
clone_size: NA
cdr3_aa: CASARLSYGYTF
cdr3_nt: TGTGCCAGTGCTCGTCTGAGCTATGGCTACACCTTC

j_call: TRBJ2-3
d_call: NA
v_call: TRBV27
clone_size: NA
cdr3_aa: CASRTTDTQYF
cdr3_nt: TGTGCCAGCAGGACCACAGATACGCAGTATTTT

j_call: TRBJ2-7
d_call: NA
v_call: TRBV10-2
clone_size: NA
cdr3_aa: CASSELSRYEQYF
cdr3_nt: TGCGCCAGCAGTGAGTTGTCCCGCTACGAGCAGTACTTC

j_call: TRBJ2-3
d_call: NA
v_call: TRBV30
clone_size: NA
cdr3_aa: CAWSVWGLGTDTQYF
cdr3_nt: TGTGCCTGGAGTGTATGGGGGTTGGGCACAGATACGCAGTATTTT

j_call: TRBJ2-3
d_call: NA
v_call: TRBV6-6
clone_size: NA
cdr3_aa: CASSGQFTDTQYF
cdr3_nt: TGTGCCAGCAGTGGACAGTTCACAGATACGCAGTATTTT

j_call: TRBJ2-7
d_call: NA
v_call: TRBV28
clone_size: NA
cdr3_aa: CASSQSGRYYEQYF
cdr3_nt: TGTGCCAGCAGCCAAAGTGGCAGATACTACGAGCAGTACTTC

j_call: TRBJ2-2
d_call: NA
v_call: TRBV5-1
clone_size: NA
cdr3_aa: CASSYSGTPYTGELFF
cdr3_nt: TGCGCCAGCAGCTACTCCGGGACACCTTACACCGGGGAGCTGTTTTTT

j_call: TRBJ2-1
d_call: TRBD2
v_call: TRBV27
clone_size: NA
cdr3_aa: CASSFFWTSDEQFF
cdr3_nt: TGTGCCAGCAGTTTCTTTTGGACTAGCGATGAGCAGTTCTTC

j_call: TRBJ1-5
d_call: TRBD1
v_call: TRBV5-8
clone_size: NA
cdr3_aa: CASSPGTGQRGNQPQHF
cdr3_nt: TGTGCCAGCAGCCCCGGGACAGGACAACGGGGCAATCAGCCCCAGCATTTT

j_call: TRBJ2-7
d_call: TRBD1
v_call: TRBV5-1
clone_size: NA
cdr3_aa: CASSSGQGKYSYEQYF
cdr3_nt: TGCGCCAGCAGCAGTGGACAGGGGAAGTACTCCTACGAGCAGTACTTC

j_call: TRBJ1-1
d_call: NA
v_call: TRBV29-1
clone_size: NA
cdr3_aa: CSVIPGQHIGSTEAFF
cdr3_nt: TGCAGCGTGATACCGGGACAACACATCGGGAGCACTGAAGCTTTCTTT

j_call: TRBJ2-5
d_call: TRBD2
v_call: TRBV28
clone_size: NA
cdr3_aa: CASVAPTSGSLETQYF
cdr3_nt: TGTGCCAGCGTAGCTCCGACTAGCGGGAGTCTTGAGACCCAGTACTTC

j_call: TRBJ2-3
d_call: NA
v_call: TRBV21-1
clone_size: few
cdr3_aa: CASSRRNRGGLGTDTQYF
cdr3_nt: TGTGCCAGCAGCCGAAGGAATCGGGGAGGGCTCGGCACAGATACGCAGTATTTT

j_call: TRBJ2-7
d_call: NA
v_call: TRBV29-1
clone_size: NA
cdr3_aa: CSVVSPPTYEQYF
cdr3_nt: TGCAGCGTTGTTAGCCCCCCGACCTACGAGCAGTACTTC

j_call: TRBJ1-1
d_call: NA
v_call: TRBV30
clone_size: NA
cdr3_aa: CAWTFGTPNTEAFF
cdr3_nt: TGTGCCTGGACTTTCGGGACACCGAACACTGAAGCTTTCTTT

j_call: TRBJ1-2
d_call: NA
v_call: TRBV7-9
clone_size: NA
cdr3_aa: CASVSSIYGYTF
cdr3_nt: TGTGCCAGCGTCTCGTCCATCTATGGCTACACCTTC

j_call: TRBJ2-2
d_call: NA
v_call: TRBV5-1
clone_size: NA
cdr3_aa: CASSRDTDTGELFF
cdr3_nt: TGCGCCAGCAGCCGGGACACAGACACCGGGGAGCTGTTTTTT

j_call: TRBJ2-2
d_call: NA
v_call: TRBV5-1
clone_size: once
cdr3_aa: CASSLQNTGELFF
cdr3_nt: TGCGCCAGCAGCCTTCAGAACACCGGGGAGCTGTTTTTT

j_call: TRBJ2-7
d_call: NA
v_call: TRBV5-1
clone_size: once
cdr3_aa: CASRPGLYSYEQYF
cdr3_nt: TGCGCCAGCAGACCGGGACTTTACTCCTACGAGCAGTACTTC

j_call: TRBJ1-2
d_call: TRBD1
v_call: TRBV10-3
clone_size: NA
cdr3_aa: CAISDSGQGANRIVYGYTF
cdr3_nt: TGTGCCATCAGTGATTCGGGACAGGGGGCAAATCGGATAGTTTATGGCTACACCTTC

j_call: TRBJ1-1
d_call: TRBD1
v_call: TRBV4-3
clone_size: few
cdr3_aa: CASSQPRTGSEAFF
cdr3_nt: TGCGCCAGCAGCCAACCCCGGACAGGGAGTGAAGCTTTCTTT

j_call: TRBJ1-3
d_call: NA
v_call: TRBV9
clone_size: once
cdr3_aa: CASSRRRALPGDTIYF
cdr3_nt: TGTGCCAGCAGCCGTAGACGGGCCCTCCCAGGAGACACCATATATTTT

j_call: TRBJ1-2
d_call: NA
v_call: TRBV20-1
clone_size: NA
cdr3_aa: CSLLTNYGYTF
cdr3_nt: TGCAGTTTGTTAACAAACTATGGCTACACCTTC

j_call: TRBJ1-5
d_call: TRBD1
v_call: TRBV18
clone_size: once
cdr3_aa: CASSLTGTGGNQPQHF
cdr3_nt: TGTGCCAGCTCACTGACCGGGACAGGGGGCAATCAGCCCCAGCATTTT